The 8 T cell receptor beta chains presented below share a single source sample, sequenced in a study of glioma-infiltrating T cells. Amplification of TCR alpha and beta CDR3 regions from RNA used iRepertoire nested multiplex PCR. TCRdb itself ran the multiplex PCR reads through MiXCR, one entry per CDR3 protein. The sample consists of approximately 130,000 distinct CDR3 sequences, about 22% of them appearing once. The sequenced sample consisted of glioma tissue, nonneoplastic brain tissue, or PBMCs (not recorded which). The receptors here all came from a human donor with low-grade glioma or glioblastoma, undergoing nonglioma brain surgery, or in good health (not recorded which).

This rearrangement joins TRBV6-1 to TRBJ2-5, with 7 bases matching TRBD1. The CDR3 is 18 amino acids. Germline V gene sequence: CDR1 MNHNS, CDR2 SASEGT. With V trimmed by 5 bases and J by 4 bases, 19 bases remained unmatched. As DNA, the CDR3 is TGTGCCAGCAGTCAACAGATGGGACAGCCTCGCGTGGGAGAGACCCAGTACTTC. Its protein product is CASSQQMGQPRVGETQYF.

This clonotype was detected a few times. The V call is TRBV7-9, the J call TRBJ2-3; D unclear. With 0 bases removed from V and 2 bases from J, the gap between germline ends came to 12 bases. The CDR3 runs to 16 residues. Germline assignment: CDR1 SEHNR and CDR2 FQNEAQ (reference sequence). CDR3 in amino acids: CASSLAGRSFTDTQYF. The CDR3 region has the DNA TGTGCCAGCAGCTTAGCTGGGCGGTCGTTCACAGATACGCAGTATTTT.

For the CDR3, the DNA is TGTGCCAGCAGCTTATCTACGGGTCGGGGCACTGAAGCTTTCTTT. Its translation is CASSLSTGRGTEAFF. The genes are TRBV7-2 and TRBJ1-1, with D hard to call. V was clipped by 2 bases and J by 4 bases, with 14 bases between them. Looked up from germline, CDR1 is SGHTA and CDR2 is FQGNSA. There are 15 residues in the CDR3.

Turning to this clonotype: This could be a read error, since a much larger clone is one nucleotide away. J is TRBJ2-1 and V is TRBV7-9; tentative D call: TRBD1 (7 bases). The V end was cut by 5 bases, the J end by 2 bases, with 19 bases between. Looked up from germline, CDR1 is SEHNR and CDR2 is FQNEAQ (reference sequence). The CDR3 loop spans 17 amino acids. CDR3 DNA sequence: TGTGCCAGCAGCCAACCAGGGGGGACCGCAACCTACAATGAGCAGTTCTTC. Amino acids: CASSQPGGTATYNEQFF.

Comments on this clonotype: Being one base from a much bigger clone, this may be a read error. The chain couples TRBV24-1 to TRBJ1-5, with no clear D. Germline V gene sequence: CDR1 KGHDR, CDR2 SFDVKD. The CDR3 spans 13 residues. V was clipped by 9 bases and J by 3 bases, with 11 bases between them. CDR3 coding DNA: TGTGCCACCGCCTTTGGTATCAATCAGCCCCAGCATTTT. Translated: CATAFGINQPQHF.

The chain joins TRBV18 to TRBJ1-2; possible D gene TRBD1, 5 bases. The CDR3 runs 14 residues. The V end was cut by 8 bases, the J end by 1 base, with 14 bases between. Germline CDR1 reads KGHSH; CDR2 reads LQKENI. The DNA for the CDR3 is TGTGCCAGCGCGTCCGGGACGGATAACTATGGCTACACCTTC. Amino acid sequence: CASASGTDNYGYTF.

As regards this clonotype: A much larger clone lies one base from this, so it may be a read error. V gene TRBV20-1 combines with J gene TRBJ1-2; D possibly corresponds to TRBD1 (5 bases). Germline values: CDR1 DFQATT, CDR2 SNEGSKA (reference sequence). The CDR3 is 14 amino acids. CDR3 sequence reads: CSARDSGSDYGCTF. The DNA for the CDR3 is TGCAGTGCTAGAGATTCAGGGTCGGACTATGGCTGCACCTTC.

This chain connects TRBV10-3 to TRBJ1-6; D gene ambiguous. V lost 3 bases and J 13 bases, leaving 13 bases between the germline ends. This CDR3 spans 13 amino acids. Germline lookup yields CDR1 ENHRY and CDR2 SYGVKD. CDR3 sequence (DNA): TGTGCCATCAGTGATGACGAACGGAGGCCCCTCCACTTT. Protein sequence: CAISDDERRPLHF.